This T cell receptor (beta chain) was identified during a study of blood T cell repertoires in COVID-19. Sequenced by immunoSEQ multiplex PCR; TCRdb stores in-frame clones only, minus some. The data hold approximately 480,000 clones, with approximately 89% observed a single time. The sample consisted of peripheral blood. The receptor comes from a man younger than 35 with COVID-19, enrolled during active disease.

CDR3 sequence reads: CASSQEGGRTGELFF. The CDR3 nucleotides are TGTGCCAGCAGCCAAGAGGGAGGGAGAACCGGGGAGCTGTTTTTT. The genes are TRBV4-2 and TRBJ2-2, with 7 positions matching TRBD2. This CDR3 is 15 amino acids long. Per germline, CDR1 LGHNA and CDR2 YNFKEQ. J gave up 5 bases and V 0 bases, and 3 bases lay outside the gene matches.